This T cell receptor (beta chain) was observed in a study of T cell clones after liver transplantation. Study-wide findings and caveats: Post-transplant time points were not standardized, so conclusions are preliminary. Compared with third party-reactive sequences, donor-reactive ones declined more, independent of withdrawal success. Graft donor-reactive T cells may have migrated into the graft rather than being deleted.

A remark on this clone: The target antigen is unknown.

Repertoires were generated with immunoSEQ multiplex PCR, while TCRdb's copy carries only in-frame clones and drops some. The sample lists fewer than 80,000 clones, around four fifths seen once, with about 2% in the top ten. The source of this sequence is a human patient who received a liver transplant. The graft donor may account for some of the T cells. The specimen was CD4+ T cells from blood, collected around 50 months after liver transplant.

The CDR3 sequence: CASSIAGGETGELFF. In DNA, the CDR3 is TGTGCCAGTAGTATAGCTGGGGGTGAGACCGGGGAGCTGTTTTTT. V is TRBV19 and J is TRBJ2-2, with D possibly being TRBD1 or TRBD2 (5 bases each). Trimming cost V 1 base and J 5 bases, with 11 bases left between them. CDR3 length: 15 residues. CDR1 and CDR2 (germline): LNHDA, SQIVND (reference sequence). The full variable domain, in which reference TRBV19 and TRBJ2-2 provide the parts outside the CDR3, is DGGITQSPKYLFRKEGQNVTLSCEQNLNHDAMYWYRQDPGQGLRLIYYSQIVNDFQKGDIAEGYSVSREKKESFPLTVTSAQKNPTAFYLCASSIAGGETGELFFGEGSRLTVL.